The source of this T cell receptor (beta chain) is a study of T cells in tumors and immune-related adverse events (dated by TCRdb to about 2021). The TCR beta locus was amplified and sequenced using the immunoSEQ assay, from which bulk TCR Vbeta CDR3 data were obtained. In the original analysis: Non-productive CDR3s, sequences shorter than 7 amino acids, and those not starting with C or ending with F/W were excluded. Analysis was restricted to specimens with at least 1000 reads, and each clonotype was defined at the amino acid level. Clonality was calculated as 1 minus Pielou's evenness. Library sizes were equalized by abundance-weighted random subsampling with replacement, which was repeated 100 times so that 95% confidence intervals could be reported. The Morisita overlap index was used to quantify repertoire overlap, and the top 40 clones in each specimen were examined for overlap with the irAE. Held by TCRdb, this immuneACCESS table contains in-frame sequences only and omits some clones. Under half of the omission traces to an unresolved V gene where checked; the cause of the rest is unknown. That table supplies the V and J calls and clone size; D and trimming were determined from the DNA. In all, the sample holds roughly 5,100 clones, and 65% of those were seen once. Less than 7.5% of the sample belongs to the ten largest clones.

Per the publication, the treatment or condition label means: nivolumab (PD-1 blockade) given before sampling. The DNeasy Blood and Tissue Kit was used to extract DNA from the formalin-fixed paraffin-embedded specimens. CDR3 length: 16 amino acids, cysteine to phenylalanine. Only the CDR3 DNA is retained, 48 bases long and in frame from the first base. In the germline V gene (reference sequence), CDR1 corresponds to LNHDA and CDR2 to SQIVND. V is pruned by 3 bases and J by 7 bases, leaving 13 bases of the junction without a gene match. This clone was detected a few times. No antigen is known for it. Base quality data are lacking; no much larger clone is found one base away.

This receptor was identified in a female donor with metastatic renal cell carcinoma. The V and J segments used are TRBV19 and TRBJ1-1, with 8 middle bases fitting TRBD1. Here the sequenced sample was gut tissue, taken from a patient treated with anti-PD-1 therapy. The DNA sequence is TGTGCCAGTAGTATCTTCGGGACAGGAGGTAGGATTGAAGCTTTCTTT. Translated, this gives CASSIFGTGGRIEAFF.